This TCR beta chain stems from a study of T cells after posttransplantation cyclophosphamide. Germline lookup yields CDR1 MNHEY and CDR2 SVGAGI. Trimming removed 6 bases from V and 10 bases from J, with 11 bases in between. The length of the CDR3 is 11 residues. This clone was seen at least ten times. Its antigen remains unidentified. On the day of bone marrow donation, the related graft donor provided peripheral blood. Study-wide findings and caveats: Tissue-infiltrating T cells from skin or gut overlapped little with blood T cells. Donor CD8+ memory clones often dominated recipient blood repertoires at later times. TRB clonality was highly associated with recipient CMV seropositivity and reactivation.

Data came from immunoSEQ multiplex PCR; TCRdb stores just in-frame clones and leaves some out. The sample shows about 39,000 clones, none of them appearing just once. This TCR derives from a woman between 45 and 65 years old in good health and a related stem cell transplant donor. The V gene is TRBV6-5, the J gene TRBJ2-3, with a weak D call TRBD1 (6 bases). Sequenced input: PBMCs. The CDR3 is CASRNRQAQYF. DNA of the CDR3: TGTGCCAGCAGGAACAGACAGGCGCAGTATTTT.